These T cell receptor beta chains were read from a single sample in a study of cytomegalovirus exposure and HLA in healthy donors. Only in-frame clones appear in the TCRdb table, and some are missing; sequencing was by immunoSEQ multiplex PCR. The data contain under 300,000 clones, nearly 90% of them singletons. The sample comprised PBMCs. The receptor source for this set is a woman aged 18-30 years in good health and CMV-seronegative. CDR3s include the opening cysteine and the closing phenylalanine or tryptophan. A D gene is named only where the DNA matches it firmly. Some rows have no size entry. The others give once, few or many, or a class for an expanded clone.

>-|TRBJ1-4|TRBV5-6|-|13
CASSSSLAGNLGF
TGTGCCAGCAGCTCCTCCTTGGCGGGAAATCTGGGTTTT
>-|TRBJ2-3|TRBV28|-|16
CASSPRRGPHTDTQYF
TGTGCCAGCAGTCCGAGGAGGGGGCCCCACACAGATACGCAGTATTTT
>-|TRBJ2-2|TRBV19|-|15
CASSILASGFGELFF
TGTGCCAGTAGCATTTTGGCTTCGGGTTTCGGGGAGCTGTTTTTT
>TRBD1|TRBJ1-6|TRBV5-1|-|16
CASHPSGQLLNSPLHF
TGCGCCAGCCACCCCTCGGGACAGCTACTAAATTCACCCCTCCACTTT
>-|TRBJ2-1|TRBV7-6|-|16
CASSLVPESSYNEQFF
TGTGCCAGCAGCTTAGTTCCGGAGAGCTCCTACAATGAGCAGTTCTTC
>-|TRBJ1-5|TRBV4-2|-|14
CASSQGRGDQPQHF
TGTGCCAGCAGCCAAGGGAGGGGAGATCAGCCCCAGCATTTT
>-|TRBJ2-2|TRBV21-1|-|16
CASSNSQGARTGELFF
TGTGCCAGCAGCAATTCACAGGGGGCGAGGACCGGGGAGCTGTTTTTT
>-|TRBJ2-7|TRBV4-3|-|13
CASSQDIAYEQYF
TGCGCCAGCAGCCAAGATATCGCCTACGAGCAGTACTTC
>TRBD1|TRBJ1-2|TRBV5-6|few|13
CASSVQGDYGYTF
TGTGCCAGCAGCGTACAGGGGGACTATGGCTACACCTTC
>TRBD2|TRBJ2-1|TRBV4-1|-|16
CASSHQRGGRYNEQFF
TGCGCCAGCAGCCATCAGCGGGGGGGACGGTACAATGAGCAGTTCTTC
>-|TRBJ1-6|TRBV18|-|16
CASSPAGSSYNSPLHF
TGTGCCAGCTCACCTGCTGGCAGCTCCTATAATTCACCCCTCCACTTT
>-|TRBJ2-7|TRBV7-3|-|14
CASSTDPGAYEQYF
TGTGCCAGCAGCACTGACCCGGGAGCCTACGAGCAGTACTTC
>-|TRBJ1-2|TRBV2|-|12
CASRRTGYGYTF
TGTGCCAGTCGACGGACGGGGTATGGCTACACCTTC
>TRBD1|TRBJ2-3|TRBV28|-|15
CASSMGDRVGDTQYF
TGTGCCAGCAGTATGGGGGACAGGGTGGGGGATACGCAGTATTTT
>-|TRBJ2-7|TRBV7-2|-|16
CASSSGWSGLSYEQYF
TGTGCCAGCAGCTCGGGTTGGTCGGGATTGTCCTACGAGCAGTACTTC
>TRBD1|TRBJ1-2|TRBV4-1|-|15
CASSQDSPGGYGYTF
TGCGCCAGCAGCCAAGATTCCCCAGGGGGGTATGGCTACACCTTC
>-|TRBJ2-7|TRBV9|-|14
CASSVNGNSYEQYF
TGTGCCAGCAGCGTAAACGGGAACTCCTACGAGCAGTACTTC
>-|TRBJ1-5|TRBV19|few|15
CASSISGYSNQPQHF
TGTGCCAGTAGTATTTCAGGGTATAGCAATCAGCCCCAGCATTTT
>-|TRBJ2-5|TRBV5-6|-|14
CASSLEQDQETQYF
TGTGCCAGCAGCTTGGAACAGGATCAAGAGACCCAGTACTTC
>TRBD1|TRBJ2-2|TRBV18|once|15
CASSYRGRNTGELFF
TGTGCCAGCTCATACAGGGGACGGAACACCGGGGAGCTGTTTTTT
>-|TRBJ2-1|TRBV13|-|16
CASSLAGDGPYNEQFF
TGTGCCAGCAGCTTAGCGGGAGACGGGCCATACAATGAGCAGTTCTTC
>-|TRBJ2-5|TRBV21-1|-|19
CASSKKEFGRLSVQETQYF
TGTGCCAGCAGCAAAAAGGAGTTTGGACGACTATCGGTCCAAGAGACCCAGTACTTC
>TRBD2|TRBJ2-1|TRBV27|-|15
CASRLIAGDYNEQFF
TGTGCCAGCAGACTTATAGCGGGAGATTACAATGAGCAGTTCTTC
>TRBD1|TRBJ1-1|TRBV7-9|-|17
CASSWRQGSRSDTEAFF
TGTGCCAGCAGCTGGAGACAGGGCTCCCGGTCGGACACTGAAGCTTTCTTT
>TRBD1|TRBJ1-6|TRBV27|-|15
CASSVTGLTYSPLHF
TGTGCCAGCAGTGTGACAGGGTTAACTTATTCACCCCTCCACTTT
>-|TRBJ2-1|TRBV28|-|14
CASNPPGGGAEQFF
TGTGCCAGCAACCCTCCGGGCGGGGGCGCTGAGCAGTTCTTC
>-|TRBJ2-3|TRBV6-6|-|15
CATKIRDIGTDTQYF
TGTGCCACCAAAATCCGGGACATCGGCACAGATACGCAGTATTTT
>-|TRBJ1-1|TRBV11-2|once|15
CASSWSGRMNTEAFF
TGTGCCAGCAGCTGGAGCGGACGGATGAACACTGAAGCTTTCTTT
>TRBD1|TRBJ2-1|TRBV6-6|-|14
CASSRQGTNNEQFF
TGTGCCAGCAGTCGACAGGGAACGAACAATGAGCAGTTCTTC
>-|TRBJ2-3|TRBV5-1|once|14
CASRQAEITDTQYF
TGCGCCAGCAGACAGGCAGAGATCACAGATACGCAGTATTTT
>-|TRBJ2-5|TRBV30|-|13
CAWSVPGGETQYF
TGTGCCTGGAGTGTACCTGGGGGGGAGACCCAGTACTTC
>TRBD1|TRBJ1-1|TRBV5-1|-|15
CASSLTGVVDTEAFF
TGCGCCAGCAGCTTGACAGGGGTTGTGGACACTGAAGCTTTCTTT
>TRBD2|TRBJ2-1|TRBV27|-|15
CASTTGTSGDNEQFF
TGTGCCAGCACTACCGGGACTAGCGGGGACAATGAGCAGTTCTTC
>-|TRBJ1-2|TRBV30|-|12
CAWIKGTWGYTF
TGTGCCTGGATCAAAGGGACTTGGGGCTACACCTTC
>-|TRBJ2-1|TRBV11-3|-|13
CASSWSSYNEQFF
TGTGCCAGCAGCTGGAGCTCCTACAATGAGCAGTTCTTC
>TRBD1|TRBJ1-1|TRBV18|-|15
CASSPGGQGASEAFF
TGTGCCAGCTCACCAGGCGGACAGGGGGCTTCTGAAGCTTTCTTT
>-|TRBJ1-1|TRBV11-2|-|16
CASSLTVSSWNTEAFF
TGTGCCAGCAGCCTGACAGTATCATCGTGGAACACTGAAGCTTTCTTT
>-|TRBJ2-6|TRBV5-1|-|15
CASSLEGAGANVLTF
TGCGCCAGCAGCTTGGAAGGGGCTGGGGCCAACGTCCTGACTTTC
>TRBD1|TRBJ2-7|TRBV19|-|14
CASSKGQVALEQYF
TGTGCCAGTAGTAAGGGACAGGTGGCTTTGGAGCAGTACTTC
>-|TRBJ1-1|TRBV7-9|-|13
CASSSPGLTEAFF
TGTGCCAGCAGCTCTCCGGGACTCACTGAAGCTTTCTTT
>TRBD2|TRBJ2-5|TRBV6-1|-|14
CASRGTSGERTQYF
TGTGCCAGCAGGGGGACTAGCGGGGAGAGAACCCAGTACTTC
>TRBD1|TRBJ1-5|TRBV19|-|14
CASRLGTGNQPQHF
TGTGCCAGTAGATTAGGGACAGGCAATCAGCCCCAGCATTTT